The entry below gives a single T cell receptor (beta chain) sequence along with its context. This sample is part of a study of blood T cell repertoires in COVID-19. On the study more broadly: Sample material is recorded as cDNA or gDNA derived from T cells, B-cell-depleted T cells, or PBMCs.

The CDR3 has 18 residues. Per germline, CDR1 MGHRA and CDR2 YSYEKL. V gave up 2 bases and J gave up 3 bases; unmatched junction bases: 13. As processed by the authors: The authors estimated nucleated cell counts from reference gene primer amplification. The table came from immunoSEQ multiplex PCR; TCRdb's copy has only in-frame clones and leaves some out. That table gives V, J and clone size, and the DNA gave D and trimming. The top ten clones hold 1% to 1.3% of a sample with 350,000 to 450,000 clones, 85% to 90% of them seen once. All enrollees were roughly 18 to 100 years old and from fewer than 30 US areas. Participants were placed into cohorts based on the clinical history they reported.

This chain joins TRBV4-1 and TRBJ2-3; 8 bases are shared with TRBD2. The sequence came from a man between 25 and 39 years old who had recovered from COVID-19. Sequenced sample: PBMCs or T cells enriched from blood (not recorded which). In DNA, the CDR3 is TGCGCCAGCAGCCAAATTGTGAATCGGGAGGGCAGGACAGATACGCAGTATTTT. Amino acid sequence: CASSQIVNREGRTDTQYF.